These 22 T cell receptor beta chains originate from one sample sequenced in a study of T cells after yellow fever vaccination. TCRdb passed the 5' RACE reads through MiXCR, listing each CDR3 protein once. The sample has roughly 500,000 distinct CDR3 sequences, roughly a fifth seen once; the top ten hold 14%. Sequencing used PBMCs, obtained 15 days after the yellow fever booster vaccination. These receptors were collected from a man aged 25 to 40 who received the YFV17D yellow fever vaccine.

This clonotype was counted between two and nine times. The V call is TRBV29-1, the J call TRBJ1-1; no firm D call. This CDR3 region has 13 residues. Deletions cut 4 bases from V and 1 base from J, with 10 bases between. From germline, CDR1 is SQVTM and CDR2 ANQGSEA. This CDR3 is CSVVPLTNTEAFF. The CDR3 DNA is TGCAGCGTTGTACCGCTGACGAACACTGAAGCTTTCTTT.

This clonotype has a count of ten or more. The J gene is TRBJ1-4, the V gene TRBV6-5; D unresolved. V was clipped by 0 bases and J by 4 bases, with 3 bases between them. Germline V gene sequence: CDR1 MNHEY, CDR2 SVGAGI. The CDR3 has 13 amino acids. In DNA, the CDR3 is TGTGCCAGCAGTTACTCAAGTAATGAAAAACTGTTTTTT. Its protein product is CASSYSSNEKLFF.

This clonotype occurred many times. This chain connects TRBV7-2 to TRBJ2-7, with D perhaps TRBD1 (5 bases). V lost 3 bases, J lost 7 bases, and 16 bases lay in between. The CDR3 sequence is 14 residues long. The germline V gene has CDR1 SGHTA and CDR2 FQGNSA. The DNA for the CDR3 is TGTGCCAGCAGCTTGTCGGACATGAATGGGGAGCAGTACTTC. Protein: CASSLSDMNGEQYF.

This chain joins TRBV21-1 and TRBJ1-4. TRBV21-1 is designated a pseudogene. The CDR3 has 13 residues. In DNA, the CDR3 is TGTGCCAGCAGCAAAGGTGGAGGGGTGATACTGTTTTTT. It translates to CASSKGGGVILFF.

This clonotype was seen a few times. The chain employs TRBV4-3 and TRBJ2-7; 10 nucleotides align to TRBD2. The ends lost 4 bases at V and 4 bases at J; junction bases unmatched: 7. CDR3 length: 15 residues. Germline V lookup: CDR1 LGHNA, CDR2 YSLEER. The CDR3 DNA follows: TGCGCCAGCAGCCGTATCAGCGGGGGGGGTTACGAGCAGTACTTC. Protein sequence: CASSRISGGGYEQYF.

The table lists this clonotype with a few counts. The chain couples TRBV6-4 to TRBJ2-7; 7 bases map to TRBD1. This CDR3 spans 15 amino acids. V was clipped by 5 bases and J by 0 bases; unmatched bases: 7. Germline V lookup: CDR1 MRHNA, CDR2 SNTAGT. DNA for the CDR3: TGTGCCAGCAGTATCCGCAGACAGGGCTCCTACGAGCAGTACTTC. Its protein is CASSIRRQGSYEQYF.

The chain joins TRBV18 to TRBJ2-7; 13 bases are a match to TRBD2. The CDR3 spans 16 residues. V trimming: 4 bases; J trimming: 1 base; junction bases outside the gene matches: 4. The germline gives CDR1 KGHSH, CDR2 LQKENI. The CDR3 coding sequence is TGTGCCAGCTCACTGCCGGGACTAGCGGGATCCTACGAGCAGTACTTC. Residues: CASSLPGLAGSYEQYF.

The chain is built from TRBV20-1 and TRBJ2-6, with 7 bases aligning to TRBD1. CDR1 and CDR2 (germline): DFQATT, SNEGSKA (reference sequence). The CDR3 sequence is 16 residues long. The ends lost 6 bases at V and 0 bases at J; junction bases unmatched: 8. Here the CDR3 DNA reads TGCAGTGCAACCGACAGGGAACTCTCTGGGGCCAACGTCCTGACTTTC. It encodes CSATDRELSGANVLTF.

The V gene is TRBV5-1, the J gene TRBJ2-7, with 7 bases that match TRBD2. V was clipped by 5 bases and J by 6 bases; unmatched bases: 11. Looked up from germline, CDR1 is SGHRS and CDR2 is YFSETQ. The CDR3 is 14 residues long. The CDR3, as DNA: TGCGCCAGCAGGGCGCTAGCGGCGCTAGGCGAGCAGTACTTC. Its translation is CASRALAALGEQYF.

V is TRBV10-2 and J is TRBJ2-3; TRBD1 is a possible D gene (5 bases). Trimming shortened V by 8 bases and J by 3 bases, and 9 bases separated the two germline ends. This CDR3 contains 12 residues. Germline V gene lookup returns CDR1 WSHSY and CDR2 SAAADI. In nucleotides, the CDR3 is TGCGCCAGCGGGGCCCAAACAGATACGCAGTATTTT. Residues: CASGAQTDTQYF.

J is TRBJ2-7 and V is TRBV7-3, with D perhaps TRBD1 or TRBD2 (5 bases each). The CDR3 has 15 amino acids. Germline CDR1 and CDR2: SGHTA and FQGTGA. V shed 1 base and J shed 3 bases, with 13 bases lying between them. For the CDR3, the DNA is TGTGCCAGCAGCTTAAACAGGAAGGGAGTCTACGAGCAGTACTTC. Translation: CASSLNRKGVYEQYF.

V usage is TRBV29-1 and J usage is TRBJ2-1; 9 bases line up with TRBD2. Per the germline V gene, CDR1 is SQVTM and CDR2 is ANQGSEA. The CDR3 totals 13 residues. Trimming took 0 bases from V and 9 from J; bases not matched to a gene: 3. CDR3 coding DNA: TGCAGCGTTGAAGATAGCGGGAGAGCTGAGCAGTTCTTC. Amino acids: CSVEDSGRAEQFF.

This clonotype has only a few counts. The chain uses TRBV5-1 and TRBJ1-1, with D unclear. Trimming shortened V by 0 bases and J by 0 bases, and 9 bases separated the two germline ends. The CDR3 is made up of 15 amino acids. CDR1 is SGHRS, CDR2 YFSETQ, per germline. CDR3 sequence (DNA): TGCGCCAGCAGCTTGGATGTGGGCATGAACACTGAAGCTTTCTTT. As protein: CASSLDVGMNTEAFF.

This sequence joins TRBV6-1 and TRBJ2-1, with TRBD2 matching over 8 bases. The CDR3 is 16 residues long. The V segment lost 6 bases and the J segment 0 bases; nucleotides outside the gene matches: 7. CDR1 is MNHNS and CDR2 is SASEGT in the germline V gene. CDR3 DNA sequence: TGTGCCAGCAGGCCCGGGGGGGGCCGCTCCTACAATGAGCAGTTCTTC. Its protein is CASRPGGGRSYNEQFF.

The chain carries TRBV20-1 and TRBJ2-2, with D perhaps being TRBD1 or TRBD2 (6 bases each). The germline V gene encodes CDR1 DFQATT and CDR2 SNEGSKA (reference sequence). This CDR3 has 14 residues. V was cut by 6 bases and J by 1 base, with 12 bases left in between. CDR3 sequence: CSAGGIGNTGELFF. In DNA, the CDR3 is TGCAGTGCGGGGGGCATCGGGAACACCGGGGAGCTGTTTTTT.

This clonotype was counted a few times. V usage is TRBV5-6 and J usage is TRBJ2-3; D call uncertain. In germline, CDR1 is SGHDT, CDR2 YYEEEE. The germline V and J ends were trimmed by 4 bases and 4 bases, with 13 bases remaining between them. The length of the CDR3 is 14 residues. The CDR3 nucleotides are TGTGCCAGCAGCCTGGTCGAAGGCCCAGATACGCAGTATTTT. Encoded protein: CASSLVEGPDTQYF.

This clonotype was seen a handful of times. This chain connects TRBV9 to TRBJ2-3; D not certain. The CDR3 is made up of 14 amino acids. Trimming pared 0 bases from V and 9 bases from J, leaving 14 bases between. The germline gives CDR1 SGDLS, CDR2 YYNGEE. CDR3 in DNA: TGTGCCAGCAGCGTAGCTACGTCGGCGTTAACGCAGTATTTT. It encodes CASSVATSALTQYF.

This clonotype was seen a few times. The chain carries TRBV15 and TRBJ2-7, with D possibly being TRBD1 or TRBD2 (5 bases each). Deletions cut 0 bases from V and 5 bases from J, with 14 bases between. Germline V gene data show CDR1 as LNHNV and CDR2 as YYDKDF (reference sequence). CDR3 length: 15 amino acids. The CDR3 loop reads CATSRDRGAGNEQYF. In DNA form, the CDR3 reads TGTGCCACCAGCAGAGATCGAGGGGCGGGCAACGAGCAGTACTTC.

The chain employs TRBV5-1 and TRBJ2-1, with TRBD2 matching over 11 bases. This CDR3 is 17 amino acids long. Germline lookup yields CDR1 SGHRS and CDR2 YFSETQ. V lost 4 bases and J lost 5; bases outside the gene matches: 11. CDR3 in amino acids: CASSVLPSGRSDNEQFF. CDR3 DNA: TGCGCCAGCAGCGTACTACCTAGCGGGAGGTCAGACAATGAGCAGTTCTTC.

The chain combines TRBV29-1 with TRBJ2-3; 11 nucleotides line up with TRBD2. The CDR3 runs to 15 residues. Per germline, CDR1 SQVTM and CDR2 ANQGSEA. Losses at the gene ends were 6 bases for V and 4 bases for J; bases not matched to a gene: 9. The CDR3 spells CSVASGTSGADTQYF. In DNA, the CDR3 is TGCAGCGTAGCCTCCGGGACTAGCGGCGCAGATACGCAGTATTTT.

The V call is TRBV7-3, the J call TRBJ2-1; D is uncertain. Germline V CDR1 and CDR2: SGHTA, FQGTGA. The CDR3 is 13 amino acids. The V end was cut by 5 bases, the J end by 9 bases, with 14 bases between. CDR3 nucleotides: TGTGCCAGCAGCCAAAGTGTCTCTTTTGAGCAGTTCTTC. Its protein is CASSQSVSFEQFF.

This clonotype was seen more than once but under ten times. This sequence joins TRBV29-1 and TRBJ2-5, with D possibly matching TRBD1 (5 bases). This CDR3 has 13 amino acids. CDR1 is SQVTM and CDR2 is ANQGSEA in the germline V gene. V was clipped by 4 bases and J by 4 bases, with 13 bases between them. CDR3 amino acids: CSVAGSRAETQYF. Here the CDR3 DNA reads TGCAGCGTTGCCGGTAGCAGGGCAGAGACCCAGTACTTC.